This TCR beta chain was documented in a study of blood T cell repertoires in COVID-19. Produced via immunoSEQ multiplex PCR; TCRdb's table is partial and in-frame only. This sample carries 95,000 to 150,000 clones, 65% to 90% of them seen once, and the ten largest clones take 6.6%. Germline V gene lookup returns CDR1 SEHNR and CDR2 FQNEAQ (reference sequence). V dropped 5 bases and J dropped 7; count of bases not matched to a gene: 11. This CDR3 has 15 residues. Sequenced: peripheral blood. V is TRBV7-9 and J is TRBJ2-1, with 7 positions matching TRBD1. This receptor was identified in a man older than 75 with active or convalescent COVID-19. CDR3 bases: TGTGCCAGCAGCGCCCCCGGGACAGTACAAAATGAGCAGTTCTTC. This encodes CASSAPGTVQNEQFF.